Below, 16 T cell receptor beta chains from the same sample are listed, as sequenced in a study of blood T cells in healthy people across ages. Alongside a J-beta primer mix, a sample-barcoded 5' primer served in a second PCR lasting about 7 to 12 cycles. MiXCR, run by TCRdb on the 5' RACE reads, gives a single entry per CDR3 protein. The table has 650,000 or so distinct CDR3 sequences, approximately 52% seen once. Sequenced input: blood. Receptors originate from a woman of 80 years or more in good health.

The V call is TRBV28, the J call TRBJ1-5; no clear D. Trimming stripped 6 bases from V and 3 bases from J, with 15 bases between. This CDR3 contains 15 residues. From germline, CDR1 is MDHEN and CDR2 SYDVKM. The CDR3 bases are TGTGCCAGCAGCCTCCGGGAGTCTTACAATCAGCCCCAGCATTTT. Translated, it gives CASSLRESYNQPQHF.

There are a few counts of this clonotype. A much larger clone sits a single nucleotide away, making a read error possible. The rearrangement uses TRBV7-8 and TRBJ2-5; D gene ambiguous. Germline-derived CDR1 and CDR2 are SGHVS and FQNEAQ. Between the trimmed V and J ends, which lost 4 bases and 11 bases, there was a span of 17 bases. CDR3 size: 13 residues. This chain's CDR3 is CASSYPGYLEQYF. For the CDR3, the DNA is TGTGCCAGCAGCTATCCGGGCTACCTTGAGCAGTACTTC.

This clonotype was seen a few times. V is TRBV5-1 and J is TRBJ2-3, with a weak D call TRBD1 (6 bases). This CDR3 is built from 15 residues. Trimming stripped 6 bases from V and 2 bases from J, with 16 bases between. Germline V gene lookup returns CDR1 SGHRS and CDR2 YFSETQ. The CDR3 region has the DNA TGCGCCAGCACCCGGGTTACAGGGAACACAGATACGCAGTATTTT. It specifies CASTRVTGNTDTQYF.

As concerns this clonotype: An end of the junction differs from the germline gene, which may be a read error. This sequence joins TRBV20-1 and TRBJ1-1; D is ambiguous. This CDR3 has 14 residues. Germline CDR1 reads DFQATT; CDR2 reads SNEGSKA (reference sequence). This chain's CDR3 is CSASSTLGVTEAFF. The CDR3 nucleotides are TGCAGTGCCAGCTCGACTTTGGGTGTCACTGAAGCTTTCTTC.

The chain employs TRBV14 and TRBJ1-6; D unresolved. CDR1 and CDR2 (germline): SGHDN, FVKESK. The CDR3 consists of 14 residues. Trimming cost V 0 bases and J 8 bases, with 8 bases left between them. CDR3 DNA sequence: TGTGCCAGCAGCCAAGACTCAGATTATTCACCCCTCCACTTT. Its translation is CASSQDSDYSPLHF.

The table lists this clonotype with a few counts. This CDR3 is CASSLSAGALHEQFF. The CDR3 bases are TGTGCCAGCAGCTTATCTGCGGGAGCCCTCCATGAGCAGTTCTTC. The J gene is TRBJ2-1, the V gene TRBV7-9; 7 nucleotides line up with TRBD2. Germline CDR1 is SEHNR and CDR2 is FQNEAQ (reference sequence). V was clipped by 2 bases and J by 8 bases; unmatched bases: 9. This CDR3 is built from 15 residues.

This clonotype has a handful of counts. This rearrangement joins TRBV29-1 to TRBJ2-7, with D uncertain. Germline values: CDR1 SQVTM, CDR2 ANQGSEA. V shed 3 bases and J shed 3 bases, with 6 bases lying between them. CDR3 size: 11 residues. CDR3 in DNA: TGCAGCGTTGAGGGCAGCTACGAGCAGTACTTC. This sequence encodes CSVEGSYEQYF.

V and J are TRBV3-1 and TRBJ2-1; TRBD2 agrees at 10 bases. The germline V gene encodes CDR1 LGHDT and CDR2 YNNKEL (reference sequence). CDR3 length: 14 residues. The ends lost 1 base at V and 9 bases at J; junction bases unmatched: 3. Here the CDR3 reads CASSQVVAGGEQFF. CDR3 nucleotide sequence: TGTGCCAGCAGCCAAGTGGTAGCGGGAGGTGAGCAGTTCTTC.

A word on this clonotype: One base away lies a much larger clone, so this may be a sequencing read error. This chain connects TRBV2 to TRBJ2-5; D gene uncertain. The DNA end favors TRBJ2-7, so the J call may be wrong. The CDR3 loop spans 10 amino acids. Germline V gene data show CDR1 as SNHLY and CDR2 as FYNNEI. The CDR3 coding sequence is TGTGCCGGCAAACTCCACGAGCAGTACTTC. It yields the protein CAGKLHEQYF.

The chain employs TRBV7-2 and TRBJ2-1, with a tentative D call TRBD2 (6 bases). The CDR3 loop spans 14 amino acids. Looked up from germline, CDR1 is SGHTA and CDR2 is FQGNSA. Trimming cost V 0 bases and J 6 bases, with 9 bases left between them. The CDR3 nucleotides read TGTGCCAGCAGCTTAGCGACTAGTCTCAATGAGCAGTTCTTC. The encoded protein is CASSLATSLNEQFF.

This sequence joins TRBV7-2 and TRBJ1-2; TRBD1 might be the D (6 bases). Trimming left V 5 bases short and J 7 bases short, with 26 bases between. Germline V lookup: CDR1 SGHTA, CDR2 FQGNSA. The CDR3 consists of 17 residues. The CDR3 protein is CASSPLGMRGAGGGYTF. CDR3 in DNA: TGTGCCAGCAGCCCCCTCGGGATGAGGGGGGCCGGTGGTGGCTACACCTTC.

This chain links TRBV28 with TRBJ2-7, with unresolved D. The length of the CDR3 is 14 residues. Germline V gives CDR1 MDHEN, CDR2 SYDVKM. With 2 bases removed from V and 1 base from J, the gap between germline ends came to 9 bases. CDR3 DNA: TGTGCCAGCAGTTTACGCGACATATCCTACGAGCAGTACTTC. It encodes CASSLRDISYEQYF.

This chain links TRBV25-1 with TRBJ2-3; the match to TRBD2 covers 7 bases. CDR1 and CDR2 (germline): MGHDK, SYGVNS. The length of the CDR3 is 13 residues. V lost 8 bases and J lost 4; bases outside the gene matches: 6. CDR3 coding DNA: TGTGCCAGCGCCGGGGACTACGCAGATACGCAGTATTTT. Translation: CASAGDYADTQYF.

Note on this clonotype: Given a much more abundant clone one base away, this may be a read error. The rearrangement uses TRBV28 and TRBJ2-7; unclear D gene. The assigned J gene may be wrong: the sequence end matches TRBJ2-5 better. Germline CDR1 is MDHEN and CDR2 is SYDVKM. The CDR3 loop spans 14 amino acids. The DNA of the CDR3 is TGTGCCAGCAGTTTATCGACGAGAGTCGAGACCCAGTACTTC. Its protein product is CASSLSTRVETQYF.

The chain's CDR3 is CASSTEEGTEAFF. CDR3 DNA sequence: TGCGCCAGCAGCACAGAAGAGGGTACTGAAGCTTTCTTT. V gene TRBV5-1 combines with J gene TRBJ1-1; D is uncertain. The length of the CDR3 is 13 residues. Germline V lookup: CDR1 SGHRS, CDR2 YFSETQ. The V and J ends lost 4 bases and 5 bases respectively, with 12 bases between them.

This chain joins TRBV18 and TRBJ2-7, with a weak D call TRBD1 (6 bases). CDR1 and CDR2 from the germline V gene are KGHSH and LQKENI. This CDR3 comprises 15 residues. Trimming took 0 bases from V and 2 from J, leaving 11 bases between them. CDR3 bases: TGTGCCAGCTCACCACCAGACAGGCCCCCCTACGAGCAGTACTTC. It specifies CASSPPDRPPYEQYF.